This T cell receptor beta chain was sequenced during a study of breast tumors, draining lymph nodes, adjacent tissues. This clonotype was counted ten times or more. Breast cancer patients provided tissue from their axillary draining lymph nodes. Germline CDR1 and CDR2: SGHRS and YFSETQ. This CDR3 has 13 amino acids. The ends were cut back, 0 bases at V and 7 bases at J, with 10 bases in the middle. TCRdb fed the multiplex PCR reads into MiXCR, producing one record per CDR3 protein. The data contain about 230,000 distinct CDR3 sequences, about 34% of them singletons. The chain recombines TRBV5-1 with TRBJ1-2, with D unresolved. This TCR was sampled from a female donor with breast cancer. Some clones in this sample may be carry-over from other donors' samples. The source material was axillary lymph node tissue. CDR3 protein: CASSLAPSGGYTF. The CDR3 DNA is TGCGCCAGCAGCTTGGCACCGTCTGGTGGCTACACCTTC.